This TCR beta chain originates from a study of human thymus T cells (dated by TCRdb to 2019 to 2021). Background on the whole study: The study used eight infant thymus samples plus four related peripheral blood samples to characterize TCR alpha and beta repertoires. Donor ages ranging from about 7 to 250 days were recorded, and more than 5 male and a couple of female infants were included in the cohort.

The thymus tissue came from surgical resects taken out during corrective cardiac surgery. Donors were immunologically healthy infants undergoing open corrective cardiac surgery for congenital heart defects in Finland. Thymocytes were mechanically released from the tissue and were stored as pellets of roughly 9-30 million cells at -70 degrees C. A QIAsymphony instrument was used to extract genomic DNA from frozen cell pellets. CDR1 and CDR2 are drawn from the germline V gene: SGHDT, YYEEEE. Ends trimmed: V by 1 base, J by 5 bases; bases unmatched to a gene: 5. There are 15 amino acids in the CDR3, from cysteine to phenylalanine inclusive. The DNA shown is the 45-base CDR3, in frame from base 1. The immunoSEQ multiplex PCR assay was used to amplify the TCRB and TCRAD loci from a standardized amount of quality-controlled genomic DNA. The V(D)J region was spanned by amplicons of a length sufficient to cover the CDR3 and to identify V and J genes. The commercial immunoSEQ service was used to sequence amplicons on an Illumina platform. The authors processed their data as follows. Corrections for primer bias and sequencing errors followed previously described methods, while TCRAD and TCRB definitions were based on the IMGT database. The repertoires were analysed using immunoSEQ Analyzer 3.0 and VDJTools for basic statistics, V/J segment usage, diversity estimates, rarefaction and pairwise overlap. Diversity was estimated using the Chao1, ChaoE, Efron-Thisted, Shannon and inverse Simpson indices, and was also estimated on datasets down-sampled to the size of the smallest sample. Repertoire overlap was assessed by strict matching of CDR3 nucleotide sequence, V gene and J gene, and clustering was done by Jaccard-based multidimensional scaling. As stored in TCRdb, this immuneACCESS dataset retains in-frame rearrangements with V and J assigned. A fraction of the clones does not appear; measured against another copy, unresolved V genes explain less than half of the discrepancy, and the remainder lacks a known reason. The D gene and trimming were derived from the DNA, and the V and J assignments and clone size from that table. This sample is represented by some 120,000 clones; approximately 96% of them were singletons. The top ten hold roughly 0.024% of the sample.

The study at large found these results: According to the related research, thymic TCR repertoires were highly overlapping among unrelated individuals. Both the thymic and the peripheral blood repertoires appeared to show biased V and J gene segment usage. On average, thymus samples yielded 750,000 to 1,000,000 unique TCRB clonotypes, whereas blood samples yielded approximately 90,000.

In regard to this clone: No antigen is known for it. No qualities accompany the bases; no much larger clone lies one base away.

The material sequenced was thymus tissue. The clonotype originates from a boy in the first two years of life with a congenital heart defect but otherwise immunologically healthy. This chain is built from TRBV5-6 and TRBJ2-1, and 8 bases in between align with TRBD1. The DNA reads TGTGCCAGCAGCTTGATCCAGGGGGCGAACAATGAGCAGTTCTTC. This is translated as CASSLIQGANNEQFF.